Given below is one T cell receptor beta chain in context. This record comes from a study of shared clonotypes between healthy human individuals. Generated by immunoSEQ multiplex PCR, the TCRdb table keeps only in-frame clones and is missing some. The sample carries over 1.5 million clones, 95% to 99% recorded once. The germline V and J ends were trimmed by 5 bases and 3 bases, with 13 bases remaining between them. This CDR3 has 14 residues. Germline-derived CDR1 and CDR2 are SEHNR and FQNEAQ (reference sequence). The clonotype comes from a man between 25 and 39 years old in good health. This chain joins TRBV7-9 and TRBJ1-2; a weak D match, TRBD1 (6 bases). Sequenced material: naive CD4+ T cells sorted from blood. Subset given: CD45RA+ positively selected. CDR3: CASSGRGGDYGYTF. The CDR3 coding sequence is TGTGCCAGCAGCGGACGAGGGGGTGACTATGGCTACACCTTC. Together with reference TRBV7-9 and TRBJ1-2, the CDR3 gives the full variable domain: DTGVSQNPRHKITKRGQNVTFRCDPISEHNRLYWYRQTLGQGPEFLTYFQNEAQLEKSRLLSDRFSAERPKGSFSTLEIQRTEQGDSAMYLCASSGRGGDYGYTFGSGTRLTVV.